The 2 T cell receptor beta chains below all came from one sample that was sequenced in a study of cytomegalovirus exposure and HLA in healthy donors. The PCR had 60 Vbeta and 13 Jbeta primers. Some clones are missing from TCRdb's copy, which holds only in-frame ones; the method was immunoSEQ multiplex PCR. The data show about 150,000 clones, around 57% seen once. Material: PBMCs. All receptors come from a male donor in good health and CMV-seronegative.

This clone was counted between two and nine times. Additional DNA sequences in this sample encode the identical CDR3. The chain recombines TRBV5-1 with TRBJ2-7, with 8 bases lining up with TRBD2. CDR1 SGHRS and CDR2 YFSETQ come from the germline V gene. The trim removed 2 bases at V and 0 bases at J, leaving 1 base unmatched. The CDR3 runs to 14 residues. The CDR3 DNA reads TGCGCCAGCAGCTTAAGCGGGGGCTCCTACGAGCAGTACTTC. Translation: CASSLSGGSYEQYF.

V gene TRBV7-2 combines with J gene TRBJ1-2, with a possible D match to TRBD1 (6 bases). Germline CDR1 is SGHTA and CDR2 is FQGNSA. The CDR3 length is 16 residues. V lost 1 base and J lost 4, with 16 bases in between. As DNA, the CDR3 is TGTGCCAGCAGCTTAGTCCGGGGGGCGGGTGGCTATGGCTACACCTTC. Protein sequence: CASSLVRGAGGYGYTF.